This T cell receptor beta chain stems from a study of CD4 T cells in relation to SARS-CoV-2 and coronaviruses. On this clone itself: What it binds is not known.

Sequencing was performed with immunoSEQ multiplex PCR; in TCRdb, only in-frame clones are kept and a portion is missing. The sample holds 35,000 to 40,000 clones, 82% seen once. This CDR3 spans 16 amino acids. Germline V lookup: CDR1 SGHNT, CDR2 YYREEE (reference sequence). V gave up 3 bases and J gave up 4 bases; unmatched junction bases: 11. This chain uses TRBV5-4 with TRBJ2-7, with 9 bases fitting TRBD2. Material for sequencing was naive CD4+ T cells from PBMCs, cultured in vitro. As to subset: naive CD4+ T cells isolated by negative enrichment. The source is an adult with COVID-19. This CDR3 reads CASSSHVAGVVYEQYF. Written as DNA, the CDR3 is TGTGCCAGCAGCTCTCATGTAGCGGGGGTGGTTTACGAGCAGTACTTC.